Below are 8 T cell receptor beta chains sequenced from a single sample in a study of tissue T cells after allogeneic stem cell transplantation. Libraries were prepared by immunoSEQ multiplex PCR; TCRdb keeps only in-frame clonotypes and omits some of them. This table holds around 3,100 clones, around 45% found once. Time point given: mouse harvest day 14 after allogeneic transplant. Mouse grafts combined 10^7 T-cell-depleted bone marrow cells with 10^6 splenic CD5+ T cells. Sequencing was performed on lymph node tissue. These receptors originate from a female BALB/c mouse given C57BL/6 T cells with graft-versus-host disease after an allogeneic hematopoietic cell transplant.

In the case of this clone: Here the gene names and germline are mouse. The read gets to within 1 residue of the CDR3 end, and the germline J gene fills in the rest. The gene calls are TRBV26 and TRBJ1-1, with 9 bases identical to TRBD1. V was clipped by 6 bases and J by 0 bases; unmatched bases: 5. The CDR3 covers 15 residues. Germline values: CDR1 KGHPV, CDR2 FQNQEV (reference sequence). Partial CDR3 DNA: TGTGCCAGCAGCCGGGGACAGGGCGCAAACACAGAAGTCTTC. Translated: CASSRGQGANTEVF. The CDR3 in full is CASSRGQGANTEVFF.

This clone turned up a few times. All gene names here are mouse names. The DNA read from the CDR3 is TGTGCCAGCAGTCGACAGACAAACACCGGGCAGCTCTAC. Translating it yields CASSRQTNTGQLY. The full CDR3 protein reads CASSRQTNTGQLYF. The gene calls are TRBV14 and TRBJ2-2; D is perhaps TRBD1 (5 bases). The read finishes 1 residue shy of the CDR3 end, and the germline J gene is used to complete it. The CDR3 spans 14 residues. Germline CDR1 SGHDT, CDR2 FRDEAV. V lost 4 bases to trimming and J lost 0 bases, with 7 bases between them.

By its share, this clone is medium-sized. The gene symbols are mouse symbols. The CDR3 end is not reached by the read, which stops 1 residue before it; the germline J gene fills it in. V is TRBV26 and J is TRBJ1-4; D may be TRBD1 (6 bases). Germline-derived CDR1 and CDR2 are KGHPV and FQNQEV (reference sequence). Deletions cut 4 bases from V and 0 bases from J, with 6 bases between. This CDR3 comprises 14 residues. CDR3 loop: CASSRTVSNERLFF. The DNA read from the CDR3 is TGTGCCAGCAGTCGGACAGTTTCCAACGAAAGATTATTT.

This clone was seen only a few times. Genes here carry mouse names. Read sequence stops 1 residue before the CDR3 end, and the germline J gene provides the missing end. The chain has TRBV1 and TRBJ1-3, with unresolved D. The V end lost 4 bases, the J end lost 0 bases, and 7 bases lay between the germline ends. The CDR3 consists of 14 residues. Germline CDR1 NSQYPW, CDR2 LRSPGD (reference sequence). The CDR3 bases that were read are TGCACCTGCAGTGAGGGCAGTTCTGGAAATACGCTCTAT. This encodes CTCSEGSSGNTLY. The full CDR3 sequence reads CTCSEGSSGNTLYF. Full variable domain (rest looked up from reference TRBV1 and TRBJ1-3): VTLLEQNPRWRLVPRGQAVNLRCILKNSQYPWMSWYQQDLQKQLQWLFTLRSPGDKEVKSLPGADYLATRVTDTELRLQVANMSQGRTLYCTCSEGSSGNTLYFGEGSRLIVV.

Regarding this clone: Genes here carry mouse names. The read finishes 1 residue shy of the CDR3 end, and the germline J gene is used to complete it. This chain joins TRBV23 and TRBJ2-5; the DNA was not compared with TRBD1, the D call given in the table. CDR3 length equals 13 residues. The germline CDR1 and CDR2 sequences are KGHTA and FQNQQP. CDR3 loop: CSSSQSQGDTQYF. The CDR3 bases that were read are TGCTCCAGCAGTCAATCGCAGGGTGACACCCAGTAC.

As for this clone: Its ends do not fully match the called genes, so a read error is possible. The listed genes are named as in mouse. Read coverage stops 1 residue before the CDR3 terminus; the germline J gene supplies the remainder. The chain has TRBV3 and TRBJ1-5; the D is unclear. This CDR3 contains 13 residues. Per the germline V gene, CDR1 is SNHLY and CDR2 is FYNGKV (reference sequence). The CDR3 here is CASSWASNQAPLF. The covered CDR3 bases are TGCGCCAGCAGCTGGGCCAGCAACCAGGCTCCGCTT.

Turning to this clone: Gene and germline names: mouse. With the read ending 1 residue before the CDR3 end, the germline J gene is used to fill in that end. The chain combines TRBV17 with TRBJ2-5, with TRBD1 matching 11 bases. With 1 base clipped from V and 1 base from J, the junction kept 7 bases outside the gene matches. The CDR3 has 18 amino acids. Looked up from germline, CDR1 is MNHDT and CDR2 is YYDKIL. The covered CDR3 bases are TGTGCTAGCAGTAGAGGGGGGACAGGGGGAAGGGACCAAGACACCCAGTAC. Encoded protein: CASSRGGTGGRDQDTQY. The entire CDR3 protein reads CASSRGGTGGRDQDTQYF.

Comment on this clone: Each gene name is a mouse one. From the germline J gene comes the end of the CDR3, since the read stops 1 residue before it. The chain links TRBV2 to TRBJ2-7; D is perhaps TRBD2 (6 bases). The V and J ends lost 3 bases and 3 bases respectively, with 9 bases between them. The CDR3 sequence is 13 residues long. From germline, CDR1 is LGHNA and CDR2 YSYQKL. CDR3 bases read: TGTGCCAGCAGCCAGCGGGACTTCTATGAACAGTAC. It translates to CASSQRDFYEQY. The CDR3 as a whole reads CASSQRDFYEQYF.